This record looks at one TCR beta chain sequence and its context. This entry belongs to a study of cytomegalovirus exposure and HLA in healthy donors. Vbeta (60) and Jbeta (13) primers were used in the PCR. Profiled with immunoSEQ multiplex PCR; TCRdb holds only in-frame clones, not every one. In the table there are over 150,000 clones, about four fifths of which are singletons. CDR1 SGHTA and CDR2 FQGNSA come from the germline V gene. The CDR3 covers 14 residues. With 2 bases removed from V and 3 bases from J, the gap between germline ends came to 8 bases. The TCR comes from a man aged 18 to 35 in good health and CMV-seronegative. Sequenced sample: PBMCs. The J gene is TRBJ1-3, the V gene TRBV7-2; D call uncertain. CDR3 sequence (DNA): TGTGCCAGCAGCTTAATGCGGAGTGGAAACACCATATATTTT. The encoded protein is CASSLMRSGNTIYF.